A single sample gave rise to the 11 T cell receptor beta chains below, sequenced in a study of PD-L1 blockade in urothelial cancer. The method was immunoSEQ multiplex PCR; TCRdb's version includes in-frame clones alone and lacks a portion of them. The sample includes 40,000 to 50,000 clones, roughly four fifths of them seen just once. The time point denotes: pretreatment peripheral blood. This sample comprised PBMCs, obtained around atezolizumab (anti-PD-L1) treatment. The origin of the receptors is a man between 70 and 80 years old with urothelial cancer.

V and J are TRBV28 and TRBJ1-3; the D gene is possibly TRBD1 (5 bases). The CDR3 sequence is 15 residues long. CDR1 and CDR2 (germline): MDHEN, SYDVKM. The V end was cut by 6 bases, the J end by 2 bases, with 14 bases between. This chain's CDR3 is CASRTTGGAGNTIYF. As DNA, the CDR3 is TGTGCCAGCAGGACCACGGGAGGGGCTGGAAACACCATATATTTT.

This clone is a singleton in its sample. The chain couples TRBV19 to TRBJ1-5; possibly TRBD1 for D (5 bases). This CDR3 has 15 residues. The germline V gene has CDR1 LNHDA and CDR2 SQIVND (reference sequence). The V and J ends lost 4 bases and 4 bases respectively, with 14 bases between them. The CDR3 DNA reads TGTGCCAGTAGTACCGACGACGGGGGAAATCAGCCCCAGCATTTT. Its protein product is CASSTDDGGNQPQHF.

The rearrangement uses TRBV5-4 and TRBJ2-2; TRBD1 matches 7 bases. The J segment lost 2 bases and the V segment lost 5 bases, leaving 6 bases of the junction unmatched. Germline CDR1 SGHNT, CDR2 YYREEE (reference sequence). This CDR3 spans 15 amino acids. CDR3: CASRPDRANTGELFF. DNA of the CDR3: TGTGCCAGCAGACCCGACAGGGCAAACACCGGGGAGCTGTTTTTT.

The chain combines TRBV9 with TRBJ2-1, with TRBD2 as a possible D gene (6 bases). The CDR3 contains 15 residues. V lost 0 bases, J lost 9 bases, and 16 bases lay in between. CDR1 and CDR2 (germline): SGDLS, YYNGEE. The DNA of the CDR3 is TGTGCCAGCAGCGTAGAGGATAGGAGGGCGGGTGAGCAGTTCTTC. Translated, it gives CASSVEDRRAGEQFF. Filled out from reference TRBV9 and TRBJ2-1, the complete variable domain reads DSGVTQTPKHLITATGQRVTLRCSPRSGDLSVYWYQQSLDQGLQFLIQYYNGEERAKGNILERFSAQQFPDLHSELNLSSLELGDSALYFCASSVEDRRAGEQFFGPGTRLTVL.

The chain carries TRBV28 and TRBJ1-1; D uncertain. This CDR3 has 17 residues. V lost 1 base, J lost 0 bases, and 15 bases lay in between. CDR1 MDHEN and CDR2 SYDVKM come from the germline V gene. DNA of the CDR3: TGTGCCAGCAGTTTATTCCGGGTCCCATTGATGAACACTGAAGCTTTCTTT. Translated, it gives CASSLFRVPLMNTEAFF.

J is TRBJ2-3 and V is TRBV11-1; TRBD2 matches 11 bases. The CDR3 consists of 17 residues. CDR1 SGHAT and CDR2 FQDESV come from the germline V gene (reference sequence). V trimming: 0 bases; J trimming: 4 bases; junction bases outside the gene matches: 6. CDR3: CASSLAVTSGKADTQYF. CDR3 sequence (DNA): TGTGCCAGCAGCTTAGCGGTGACTAGCGGGAAGGCAGATACGCAGTATTTT.

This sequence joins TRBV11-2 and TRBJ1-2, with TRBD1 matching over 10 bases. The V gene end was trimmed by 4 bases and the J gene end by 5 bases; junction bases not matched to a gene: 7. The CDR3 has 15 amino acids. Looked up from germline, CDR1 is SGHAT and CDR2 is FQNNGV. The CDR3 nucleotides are TGTGCCAGCAGCTCGAGACAGGGGGCAGTTTATGGCTACACCTTC. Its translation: CASSSRQGAVYGYTF.

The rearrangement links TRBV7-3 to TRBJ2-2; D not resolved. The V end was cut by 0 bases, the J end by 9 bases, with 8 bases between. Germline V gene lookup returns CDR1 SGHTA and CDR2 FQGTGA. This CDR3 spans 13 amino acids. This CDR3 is CASSLTLPRELFF. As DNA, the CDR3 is TGTGCCAGCAGCTTAACTCTCCCCCGGGAGCTGTTTTTT.

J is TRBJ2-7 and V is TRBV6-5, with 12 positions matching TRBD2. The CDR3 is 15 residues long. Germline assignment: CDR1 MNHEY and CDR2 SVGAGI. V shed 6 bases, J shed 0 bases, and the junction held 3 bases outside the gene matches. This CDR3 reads CASSRTSGTSYEQYF. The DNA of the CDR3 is TGTGCCAGCAGCCGGACTAGCGGGACCTCCTACGAGCAGTACTTC.

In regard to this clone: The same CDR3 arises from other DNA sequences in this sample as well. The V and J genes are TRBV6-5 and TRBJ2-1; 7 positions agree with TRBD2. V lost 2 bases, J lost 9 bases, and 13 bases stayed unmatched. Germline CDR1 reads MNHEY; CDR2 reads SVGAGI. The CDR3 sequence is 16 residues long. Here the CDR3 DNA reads TGTGCCAGCAGTTACGCCAGTGGGAGGGCCTATACTGAGCAGTTCTTC. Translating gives CASSYASGRAYTEQFF.

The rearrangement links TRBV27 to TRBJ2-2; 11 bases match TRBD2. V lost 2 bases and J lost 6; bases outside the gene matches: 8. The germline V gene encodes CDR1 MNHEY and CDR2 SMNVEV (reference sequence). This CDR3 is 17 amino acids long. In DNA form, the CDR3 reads TGTGCCAGCAGTTTAGTTGTGACTAGCGGGATTCCCGGGGAGCTGTTTTTT. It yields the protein CASSLVVTSGIPGELFF.